The 29 T cell receptor beta chains below were found in one sample sequenced in a study of cytomegalovirus exposure and HLA in healthy donors. This PCR relied on a set of 60 Vbeta primers and 13 Jbeta primers. The protocol was immunoSEQ multiplex PCR, while the TCRdb copy is restricted to in-frame clones and leaves out a portion. The sample consists of about 130,000 clones, over 15% of them appearing once. Source material: PBMCs. These receptors originate from a female donor in good health and CMV-seropositive.

This clone has just a few counts. The CDR3 DNA sequence: TGCAGTGCCCGGTTCCGAGAAGAGCAGTTCTTC. Translating it yields CSARFREEQFF. This sequence joins TRBV20-1 and TRBJ2-1; D is unclear. This CDR3 contains 11 residues. The germline gives CDR1 DFQATT, CDR2 SNEGSKA (reference sequence). Trimming stripped 6 bases from V and 10 bases from J, with 13 bases between.

This clone was detected a few times. The genes are TRBV28 and TRBJ1-4; no clear D gene. The CDR3 has 12 amino acids. Trimming took off 3 bases at V and 5 bases at J, with 4 bases between the two ends. Germline CDR1 reads MDHEN; CDR2 reads SYDVKM. The CDR3 spells CASSFLNEKLFF. The CDR3 region has the DNA TGTGCCAGCAGTTTCCTAAATGAAAAACTGTTTTTT.

The CDR3 protein is CASSLNPGGKTAYEQYF. The CDR3, as DNA: TGTGCCAGCAGCTTAAATCCCGGCGGCAAGACAGCCTACGAGCAGTACTTC. The J gene is TRBJ2-7, the V gene TRBV7-6; a possible D gene is TRBD1 (5 bases). CDR1 SGHVS and CDR2 FNYEAQ come from the germline V gene. The CDR3 is 17 amino acids. Trimming removed 2 bases from V and 2 bases from J, with 19 bases in between. Filled out from reference TRBV7-6 and TRBJ2-7, the complete variable domain reads GAGVSQSPRYKVTKRGQDVALRCDPISGHVSLYWYRQALGQGPEFLTYFNYEAQQDKSGLPNDRFSAERPEGSISTLTIQRTEQRDSAMYRCASSLNPGGKTAYEQYFGPGTRLTVT.

The CDR3 loop is CARSDRGEQYF. As DNA, the CDR3 is TGTGCCAGAAGTGACAGGGGCGAGCAGTACTTC. The rearrangement joins TRBV6-5 to TRBJ2-7, with 8 bases fitting TRBD1. CDR3 length: 11 residues. The J segment lost 6 bases and the V segment lost 9 bases, leaving 4 bases of the junction unmatched. CDR1 is MNHEY and CDR2 is SVGAGI in the germline V gene.

This clone was detected only a few times. The chain carries TRBV4-3 and TRBJ2-1; D possibly corresponds to TRBD2 (5 bases). The CDR3 length is 16 residues. CDR1 LGHNA and CDR2 YSLEER come from the germline V gene. Deletions cut 1 base from V and 2 bases from J, with 12 bases between. The CDR3 here is CASSQGAGTTYNEQFF. The DNA of the CDR3 is TGCGCCAGCAGCCAAGGCGCGGGTACCACCTACAATGAGCAGTTCTTC.

This rearrangement joins TRBV6-5 to TRBJ1-2, with a tentative D call TRBD1 (5 bases). The CDR3 runs to 15 residues. CDR1 MNHEY and CDR2 SVGAGI come from the germline V gene. V lost 1 base to trimming and J lost 2 bases, with 11 bases between them. CDR3 sequence: CASSYLGATNYGYTF. The CDR3, as DNA: TGTGCCAGCAGTTACTTAGGGGCGACGAACTATGGCTACACCTTC.

This clone was counted a few times. The chain is built from TRBV7-8 and TRBJ1-3; tentatively, D is TRBD1 (6 bases). CDR3 length equals 13 residues. Trimming removed 5 bases from V and 8 bases from J, with 13 bases in between. Germline V gives CDR1 SGHVS, CDR2 FQNEAQ. Here the CDR3 reads CASSPGGSDTIYF. CDR3 coding DNA: TGTGCCAGCAGCCCGGGGGGCTCAGACACCATATATTTT. Using reference TRBV7-8 and TRBJ1-3 for the parts outside the CDR3, the full variable domain is GAGVSQSPRYKVAKRGQDVALRCDPISGHVSLFWYQQALGQGPEFLTYFQNEAQLDKSGLPSDRFFAERPEGSVSTLKIQRTQQEDSAVYLCASSPGGSDTIYFGEGSWLTVV.

This clone was recorded a few times. V gene TRBV5-1 combines with J gene TRBJ2-1; TRBD2 matches 15 bases. There are 18 residues in the CDR3. With V trimmed by 5 bases and J by 0 bases, 6 bases remained unmatched. The germline V gene encodes CDR1 SGHRS and CDR2 YFSETQ. CDR3 nucleotides: TGCGCCAGCAGTTGGGGACTAGCGGGGGGTGGCTCCTACAATGAGCAGTTCTTC. Translating it yields CASSWGLAGGGSYNEQFF.

V usage is TRBV7-9 and J usage is TRBJ2-7; 8 positions match TRBD1. CDR1 SEHNR and CDR2 FQNEAQ come from the germline V gene (reference sequence). V shed 6 bases, J shed 4 bases, and the junction held 14 bases outside the gene matches. The CDR3 loop spans 16 amino acids. Written as DNA, the CDR3 is TGTGCCAGCAGACGGACAGGGAGCACTTTGGGTTACGAGCAGTACTTC. Its translation: CASRRTGSTLGYEQYF.

The V and J genes are TRBV2 and TRBJ1-5, with unresolved D. Germline CDR1 and CDR2: SNHLY and FYNNEI. The V and J ends lost 0 bases and 0 bases respectively, with 9 bases between them. The CDR3 length is 16 residues. The CDR3 spells CASSEAGPYSNQPQHF. Here the CDR3 DNA reads TGTGCCAGCAGTGAAGCGGGCCCTTATAGCAATCAGCCCCAGCATTTT.

The V and J genes are TRBV6-5 and TRBJ2-7, with a possible D match to TRBD1 (6 bases). CDR1 MNHEY and CDR2 SVGAGI come from the germline V gene. The CDR3 is 14 amino acids. V was pared by 6 bases and J by 5 bases, with 17 bases between. For the CDR3, the DNA is TGTGCCAGCAGCCTAACTCAGGGGAACAACGAGCAGTACTTC. The encoded protein is CASSLTQGNNEQYF.

This clone turned up a few times. V gene TRBV5-1 combines with J gene TRBJ2-3, with D maybe TRBD1 (6 bases). The CDR3 contains 16 residues. Trimming stripped 5 bases from V and 1 base from J, with 17 bases between. CDR1 is SGHRS and CDR2 is YFSETQ in the germline V gene. The DNA of the CDR3 is TGCGCCAGCAGTTTCAATGGGGGCCCTCGCACAGATACGCAGTATTTT. Translation: CASSFNGGPRTDTQYF.

This clone was detected a few times. The chain links TRBV5-6 to TRBJ2-7; D ambiguous. Germline values: CDR1 SGHDT, CDR2 YYEEEE. V lost 0 bases, J lost 0 bases, and 4 bases lay in between. The CDR3 has 13 residues. The CDR3 spells CASSLVGSYEQYF. The CDR3 nucleotides are TGTGCCAGCAGCTTGGTCGGCTCCTACGAGCAGTACTTC.

This clone has a handful of counts. This chain links TRBV10-3 with TRBJ1-2; TRBD1 is a possible D gene (5 bases). V gave up 4 bases and J gave up 6 bases, with 15 bases separating them. Germline-derived CDR1 and CDR2 are ENHRY and SYGVKD. The CDR3 runs to 14 residues. In DNA form, the CDR3 reads TGTGCCATCAGTGGAGAGGTAGGGGCCCATGGCTACACCTTC. It is translated as CAISGEVGAHGYTF.

The chain is built from TRBV5-1 and TRBJ2-5; D is possibly TRBD1 (6 bases). With the DNA end fitting TRBJ2-7 better, the J assignment may be wrong. The germline V gene has CDR1 SGHRS and CDR2 YFSETQ. The CDR3 totals 15 residues. The CDR3 coding sequence is TGCGCCAGCAGCCCACAGGGTTCCGCGACGGGCGAGCAGTACTTC. Its translation: CASSPQGSATGEQYF.

This chain uses TRBV6-5 with TRBJ1-2; D is undetermined. Trimming cost V 4 bases and J 4 bases, with 10 bases left between them. Germline V CDR1 and CDR2: MNHEY, SVGAGI. CDR3 length: 13 residues. The CDR3 coding sequence is TGTGCCAGCAGTTGGAGAGAGGGCTATGGCTACACCTTC. Protein sequence: CASSWREGYGYTF.

The rearrangement joins TRBV7-9 to TRBJ1-1; 8 nucleotides match TRBD1. This CDR3 is built from 14 residues. Germline loops: CDR1 SEHNR, CDR2 FQNEAQ (reference sequence). V was pared by 2 bases and J by 5 bases, with 4 bases of the junction left unmatched. The CDR3, as DNA: TGTGCCAGCAGCTTACGGACAGGGATGACTGAAGCTTTCTTT. Residues: CASSLRTGMTEAFF.

The V gene is TRBV28, the J gene TRBJ2-7; the D gene is possibly TRBD1 (6 bases). Trimming pared 6 bases from V and 4 bases from J, leaving 10 bases between. The CDR3 is 12 residues long. The germline gives CDR1 MDHEN, CDR2 SYDVKM. CDR3 DNA sequence: TGTGCCAGCAGGCTACAGGGTTACGAGCAGTACTTC. This codes for CASRLQGYEQYF.

This clone was seen only a few times. The chain has TRBV28 and TRBJ1-3, with 9 bases identical to TRBD1. The ends lost 6 bases at V and 2 bases at J; junction bases unmatched: 5. Germline CDR1 and CDR2: MDHEN and SYDVKM. The CDR3 has 15 residues. In DNA, the CDR3 is TGTGCCAGCAGGGGCCGGGACAGGGCTGGAAACACCATATATTTT. Protein sequence: CASRGRDRAGNTIYF.

The chain links TRBV6-5 to TRBJ2-2; 8 nucleotides agree with TRBD1. CDR1 and CDR2 (germline): MNHEY, SVGAGI. The J segment lost 4 bases and the V segment lost 6 bases, leaving 4 bases of the junction unmatched. CDR3 size: 14 residues. The CDR3 region has the DNA TGTGCCAGCAGACGGCAGGGGGCCACCGGGGAGCTGTTTTTT. Protein product: CASRRQGATGELFF.

This chain uses TRBV4-2 with TRBJ2-7, with a tentative D call TRBD1 (5 bases). The CDR3 contains 13 residues. The V and J ends lost 1 base and 3 bases respectively, with 7 bases between them. Germline V gene sequence: CDR1 LGHNA, CDR2 YNFKEQ. The CDR3 loop reads CASSQVQDYEQYF. The CDR3 nucleotides read TGTGCCAGCAGCCAAGTACAGGACTACGAGCAGTACTTC.

The rearrangement links TRBV5-1 to TRBJ1-4; the match to TRBD1 covers 10 bases. Germline V gene sequence: CDR1 SGHRS, CDR2 YFSETQ. V lost 4 bases and J lost 2; bases outside the gene matches: 8. The CDR3 extends over 17 amino acids. CDR3 nucleotides: TGCGCCAGCAGCGCAACGGGACAGGGGACTACTAATGAAAAACTGTTTTTT. It translates to CASSATGQGTTNEKLFF.

The J gene is TRBJ2-1, the V gene TRBV2; 8 positions agree with TRBD2. Germline CDR1 is SNHLY and CDR2 is FYNNEI. J gave up 1 base and V 5 bases, and 13 bases lay outside the gene matches. This CDR3 has 18 residues. The CDR3 coding sequence is TGTGCCAGCAGTCCTGACTCCGTGCGGGGGGTATCCTACAATGAGCAGTTCTTC. Translated: CASSPDSVRGVSYNEQFF.

V is TRBV11-3 and J is TRBJ2-7; D is uncertain. Trimming stripped 1 base from V and 7 bases from J, with 14 bases between. CDR1 SGHNT and CDR2 YENEEA come from the germline V gene. CDR3 size: 14 residues. The CDR3 region is CASSLGGLYGEQYF. The CDR3 bases are TGTGCCAGCAGCTTAGGCGGTCTTTACGGTGAGCAGTACTTC. The full variable domain, its missing parts supplied by reference TRBV11-3 and TRBJ2-7, is EAGVVQSPRYKIIEKKQPVAFWCNPISGHNTLYWYLQNLGQGPELLIRYENEEAVDDSQLPKDRFSAERLKGVDSTLKIQPAELGDSAVYLCASSLGGLYGEQYFGPGTRLTVT.

The V and J genes are TRBV10-3 and TRBJ1-5; D uncertain. The germline V and J ends were trimmed by 3 bases and 0 bases, with 3 bases remaining between them. The CDR3 sequence is 13 residues long. CDR1 is ENHRY, CDR2 SYGVKD, per germline. The CDR3 sequence is CAISDISNQPQHF. The CDR3 DNA is TGTGCCATCAGTGATATTAGCAATCAGCCCCAGCATTTT.

For this clone: Other DNA variants within this sample encode the same CDR3. The chain uses TRBV6-5 and TRBJ1-1; D unclear. CDR3 length: 15 amino acids. CDR1 and CDR2 (germline): MNHEY, SVGAGI. Deletions cut 0 bases from V and 4 bases from J, with 12 bases between. Here the CDR3 reads CASSYSKQRGTEAFF. The CDR3 nucleotides are TGTGCCAGCAGTTACTCGAAACAGCGGGGCACTGAAGCTTTCTTT.

This clone was found a few times. The J gene is TRBJ2-1, the V gene TRBV4-3; 8 bases match TRBD1. The germline V gene encodes CDR1 LGHNA and CDR2 YSLEER. This CDR3 region has 15 residues. V trimming: 1 base; J trimming: 6 bases; junction bases outside the gene matches: 5. The CDR3 is CASSQGAGGLNEQFF. In nucleotides, the CDR3 is TGCGCCAGCAGCCAAGGCGCAGGGGGCCTCAATGAGCAGTTCTTC.

The chain employs TRBV5-6 and TRBJ2-2, with a tentative D call TRBD1 (6 bases). In germline, CDR1 is SGHDT, CDR2 YYEEEE. The length of the CDR3 is 16 residues. The ends were cut back, 0 bases at V and 8 bases at J, with 17 bases in the middle. The CDR3 DNA is TGTGCCAGCAGCTTGGAAACGTTAGGGGGTCTAGGGGAGCTGTTTTTT. The encoded protein is CASSLETLGGLGELFF.

This chain connects TRBV5-6 to TRBJ1-5; no definite D call. CDR3 length: 14 amino acids. CDR1 is SGHDT, CDR2 YYEEEE, per germline. V was trimmed by 1 base and J by 11 bases, leaving 16 bases between them. The CDR3 bases are TGTGCCAGCAGCTTGTCCGGCAGCGGCCTTGCCCAGCATTTT. This gives the protein CASSLSGSGLAQHF.